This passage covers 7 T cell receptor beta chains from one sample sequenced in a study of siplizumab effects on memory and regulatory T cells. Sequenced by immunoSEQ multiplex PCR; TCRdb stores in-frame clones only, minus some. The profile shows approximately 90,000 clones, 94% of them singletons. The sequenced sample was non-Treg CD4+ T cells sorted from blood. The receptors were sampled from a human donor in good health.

CDR3 sequence reads: CATSGRTGPDTQYF. In nucleotides, the CDR3 is TGTGCCACCAGCGGTAGGACAGGTCCAGATACGCAGTATTTT. V gene TRBV15 combines with J gene TRBJ2-3; 7 bases match TRBD1. V shed 5 bases, J shed 4 bases, and the junction held 6 bases outside the gene matches. This CDR3 has 14 residues. Germline assignment: CDR1 LNHNV and CDR2 YYDKDF (reference sequence). Combining the CDR3 with reference TRBV15 and TRBJ2-3 gives the whole variable domain DAMVIQNPRYQVTQFGKPVTLSCSQTLNHNVMYWYQQKSSQAPKLLFHYYDKDFNNEADTPDNFQSRRPNTSFCFLDIRSPGLGDTAMYLCATSGRTGPDTQYFGPGTRLTVL.

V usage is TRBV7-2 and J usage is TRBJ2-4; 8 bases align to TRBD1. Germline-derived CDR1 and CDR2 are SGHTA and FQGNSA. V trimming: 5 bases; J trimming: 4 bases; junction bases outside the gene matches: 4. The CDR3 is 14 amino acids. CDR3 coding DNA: TGTGCCAGCAGCCCCCGGGACAGGAAAAACATTCAGTACTTC. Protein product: CASSPRDRKNIQYF.

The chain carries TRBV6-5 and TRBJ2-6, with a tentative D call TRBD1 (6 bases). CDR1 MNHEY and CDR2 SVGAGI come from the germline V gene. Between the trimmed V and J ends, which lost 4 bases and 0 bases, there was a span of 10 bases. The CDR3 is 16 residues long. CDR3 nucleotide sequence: TGTGCCAGCAGTTGGGGACACCGCTCTGGGGCCAACGTCCTGACTTTC. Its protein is CASSWGHRSGANVLTF.

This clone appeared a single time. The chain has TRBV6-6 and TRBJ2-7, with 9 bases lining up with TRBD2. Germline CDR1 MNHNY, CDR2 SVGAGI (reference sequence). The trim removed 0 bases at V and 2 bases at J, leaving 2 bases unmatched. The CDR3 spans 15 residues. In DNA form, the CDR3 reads TGTGCCAGCAGTTACTCGAGCGGGAGGACCTACGAGCAGTACTTC. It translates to CASSYSSGRTYEQYF.

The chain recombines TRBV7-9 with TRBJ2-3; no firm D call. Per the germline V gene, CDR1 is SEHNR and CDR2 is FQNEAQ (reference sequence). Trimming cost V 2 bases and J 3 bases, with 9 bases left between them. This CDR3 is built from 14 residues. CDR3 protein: CASSLSTKTDTQYF. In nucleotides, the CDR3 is TGTGCCAGCAGCTTATCCACTAAAACAGATACGCAGTATTTT.

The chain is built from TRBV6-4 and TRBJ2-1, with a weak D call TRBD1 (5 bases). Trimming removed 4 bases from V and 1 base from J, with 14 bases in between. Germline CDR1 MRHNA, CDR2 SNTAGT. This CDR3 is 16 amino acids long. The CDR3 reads CASSGAWGHSYNEQFF. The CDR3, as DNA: TGTGCCAGCAGTGGCGCGTGGGGCCATTCCTACAATGAGCAGTTCTTC.

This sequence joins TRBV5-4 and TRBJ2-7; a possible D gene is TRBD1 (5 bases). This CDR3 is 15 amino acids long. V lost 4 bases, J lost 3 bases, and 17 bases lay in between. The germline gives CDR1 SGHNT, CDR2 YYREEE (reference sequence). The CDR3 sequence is CASSRASQGDYEQYF. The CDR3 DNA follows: TGTGCCAGCAGCCGTGCTTCGCAGGGTGACTACGAGCAGTACTTC.